A selection of T cell receptor beta chains follows, all from one sample in a study of T-cell memory formation after mild COVID-19. One entry per CDR3 protein results from TCRdb running MiXCR on the 5' RACE reads. The table lists 310,000 or so distinct CDR3 sequences, approximately 15% of them singletons. Sequences were obtained from PBMCs or a T cell subset sorted from them (not recorded which). The receptors were sampled from a man between 18 and 35 years old who had mild COVID-19 (a few samples of this study predate the infection). Cell type and time point are not known. Each CDR3 is given with its conserved first and last residue. D genes are given only for firm matches. Expanded clones are given a class, and other clones once, few, many or no size at all.

j_call	clone_size	v_call	d_call	cdr3_aa	cdr3_nt
TRBJ2-5	few	TRBV10-1	-	CASSESVGMETQYF	TGCGCCAGCAGTGAGTCAGTAGGGATGGAGACCCAGTACTTC
TRBJ2-7	-	TRBV7-2	-	CASSLGSGWQYF	TGTGCCAGCAGCTTAGGGTCCGGGTGGCAGTACTTC
TRBJ2-3	-	TRBV12-3/TRBV12-4	-	CASSLSVDTQYF	TGTGCCAGCAGTTTATCGGTAGATACGCAGTATTTT
TRBJ1-5	-	TRBV7-2	-	CASSRGRNQPQHF	TGTGCCAGCAGCCGCGGACGTAATCAGCCCCAGCATTTT
TRBJ1-1	few	TRBV7-2	-	CASSFDAEAFF	TGTGCCAGCAGCTTCGACGCTGAAGCTTTCTTT
TRBJ2-3	-	TRBV4-1	TRBD2	CASSHGRASGGPWGDTQYF	TGCGCCAGCAGCCACGGGCGGGCTAGCGGGGGGCCATGGGGAGATACGCAGTATTTT
TRBJ2-3	few	TRBV20-1	TRBD2	CSARSGGPSDTQYF	TGCAGCGCACGTAGCGGGGGGCCGTCAGATACGCAGTATTTT
TRBJ2-3	-	TRBV10-1	-	CASSESGHRPDTQYF	TGCGCCAGCAGTGAGTCGGGACACCGCCCGGATACGCAGTATTTT
TRBJ1-4	few	TRBV4-3	TRBD1	CASSHLPGQGMEKLFF	TGCGCCAGCAGCCACCTCCCGGGACAGGGCATGGAAAAACTGTTTTTT
TRBJ1-4	few	TRBV6-1	TRBD1	CASTDRGLNEKLFF	TGTGCCAGCACGGACAGGGGGCTTAATGAAAAACTGTTTTTT
TRBJ1-1	-	TRBV19	-	CASSIDPWMGAKDEAFF	TGTGCCAGTAGTATAGACCCCTGGATGGGGGCGAAGGATGAAGCTTTCTTT
TRBJ2-3	few	TRBV27	-	CASRYRAPSTDTQYF	TGTGCCAGCAGATACAGGGCCCCTAGCACAGATACGCAGTATTTT
TRBJ1-1	-	TRBV19	-	CASIQGRDAFF	TGTGCCAGTATTCAGGGCAGGGACGCTTTCTTT
TRBJ2-2	-	TRBV6-2/TRBV6-3	-	CASSYLAGTSYRTGELFF	TGTGCCAGCAGTTACCTGGCAGGTACTTCCTATCGCACCGGGGAGCTGTTTTTT
TRBJ2-1	-	TRBV6-2/TRBV6-3	TRBD2	CASRPYAGGLNEQFF	TGTGCCAGCAGGCCTTATGCGGGGGGGCTCAATGAGCAGTTCTTC
TRBJ2-3	-	TRBV5-1	TRBD2	CASHRGGSDTQYF	TGCGCCAGCCACCGGGGGGGCTCAGATACGCAGTATTTT
TRBJ2-6	-	TRBV7-9	TRBD2	CASRLGGWNVLTF	TGTGCCAGCAGGTTGGGGGGGTGGAACGTCCTGACTTTC
TRBJ2-5	-	TRBV5-1	-	CASNLGVGETQYF	TGCGCCAGCAACCTGGGGGTCGGGGAGACCCAGTACTTC